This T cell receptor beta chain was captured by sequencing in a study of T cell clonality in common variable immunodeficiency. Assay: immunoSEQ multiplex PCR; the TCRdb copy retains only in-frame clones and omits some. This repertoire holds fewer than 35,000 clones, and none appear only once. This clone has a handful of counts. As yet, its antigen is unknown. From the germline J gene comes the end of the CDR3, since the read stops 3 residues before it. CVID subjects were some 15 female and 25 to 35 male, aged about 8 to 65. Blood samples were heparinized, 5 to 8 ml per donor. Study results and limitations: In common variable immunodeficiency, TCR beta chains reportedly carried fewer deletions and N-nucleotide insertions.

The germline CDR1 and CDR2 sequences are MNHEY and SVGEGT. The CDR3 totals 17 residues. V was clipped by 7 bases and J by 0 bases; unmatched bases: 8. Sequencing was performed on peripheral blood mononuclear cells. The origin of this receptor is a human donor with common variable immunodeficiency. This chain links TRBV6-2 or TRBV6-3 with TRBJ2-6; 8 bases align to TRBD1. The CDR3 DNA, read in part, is TGTGCCAGCAACAGGGACAGGTATCGCTCTGGGGCCAACGTC. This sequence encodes CASNRDRYRSGANV. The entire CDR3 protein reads CASNRDRYRSGANVLTF.